Sequencing of this T cell receptor (beta chain) was carried out in a study of monozygotic twins with cystic fibrosis. Study details: Libraries were built from 3 to 3.5 micrograms of fragmented DNA using about 15 PCR cycles.

Points on this clone: Its matching antigen is unknown.

The protocol was immunoSEQ multiplex PCR, while the TCRdb copy is restricted to in-frame clones and leaves out a portion. This sample yields about 29,000 clones, of which around four fifths are seen a single time; 0.8% to 1% belongs to the top ten. The V gene's germline CDR1 is LGHNT and CDR2 FRNRAP. This CDR3 comprises 12 residues. The V end was cut by 8 bases, the J end by 4 bases, with 11 bases between. Study results and caveats: J usage was most co-twin-similar in 8 of 16 pairs, V in 13. Nucleotide-identical clonotype sharing was significantly higher within monozygotic CF twin pairs than between unrelated CF individuals. Age, concordance and disease severity did not associate with shared CDR3 numbers.

The chain combines TRBV12-5 with TRBJ1-1; D gene uncertain. Sample: blood. The clonotype comes from a girl aged 2-15 years with cystic fibrosis. The CDR3 DNA follows: TGTGCTAGTTTATCCTTTTCCACTGAAGCTTTCTTT. This encodes CASLSFSTEAFF.